This T cell receptor (beta chain) came from a study of CD8 T cells in Susac syndrome. The CDR3 sequence is 15 residues long. The V gene lost 3 bases and the J gene lost 4 bases, with 14 bases spanning the gap. Germline CDR1 and CDR2: MGHRA and YSYEKL. The CD8+ and CD4+ T cells were isolated magnetically using a negative isolation approach, whereas the TEMRA cells were enriched by FACS. Random hexamers were used to reverse transcribe an amount of roughly 0.45 to 1 ug RNA. The immunoSEQ assay covered 54 Vbeta and 13 Jbeta segments for CDR3. MiXCR was run by TCRdb on the immunoSEQ multiplex PCR reads, yielding one entry per CDR3 protein. The table records 200,000 to 250,000 distinct CDR3 sequences, approximately 90% of them present only once.

The J gene is TRBJ2-3, the V gene TRBV4-1; no firm D call. The sample taken for sequencing was CD8+ T cells from PBMCs. This clonotype was obtained from a human donor with multiple sclerosis. The CDR3 DNA sequence: TGCGCCAGCAGCCAGGTATTGGGTGGGCCAGATACGCAGTATTTT. Translating it yields CASSQVLGGPDTQYF.